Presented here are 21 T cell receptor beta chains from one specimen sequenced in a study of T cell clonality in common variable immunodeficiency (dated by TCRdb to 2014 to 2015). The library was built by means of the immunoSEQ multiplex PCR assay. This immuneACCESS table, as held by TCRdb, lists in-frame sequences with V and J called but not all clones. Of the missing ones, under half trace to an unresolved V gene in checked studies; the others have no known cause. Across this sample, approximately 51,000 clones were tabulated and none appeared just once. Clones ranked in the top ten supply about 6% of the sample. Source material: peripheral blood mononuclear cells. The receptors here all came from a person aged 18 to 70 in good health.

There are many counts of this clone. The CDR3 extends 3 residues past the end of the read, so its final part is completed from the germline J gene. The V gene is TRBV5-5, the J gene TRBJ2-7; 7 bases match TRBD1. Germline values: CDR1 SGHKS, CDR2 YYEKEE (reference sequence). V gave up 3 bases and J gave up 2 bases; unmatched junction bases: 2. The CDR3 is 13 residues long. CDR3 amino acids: CASSWDSTYEQYF. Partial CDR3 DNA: TGTGCCAGCAGCTGGGACAGTACCTACGAG.

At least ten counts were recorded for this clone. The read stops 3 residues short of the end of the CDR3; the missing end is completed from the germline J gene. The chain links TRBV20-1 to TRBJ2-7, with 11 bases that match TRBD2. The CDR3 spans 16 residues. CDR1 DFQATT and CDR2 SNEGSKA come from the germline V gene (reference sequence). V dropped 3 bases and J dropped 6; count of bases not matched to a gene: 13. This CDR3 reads CSASSLAGGSSTEQYF. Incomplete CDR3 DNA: TGCAGTGCTAGCTCTCTAGCGGGGGGCTCCTCTACCGAG.

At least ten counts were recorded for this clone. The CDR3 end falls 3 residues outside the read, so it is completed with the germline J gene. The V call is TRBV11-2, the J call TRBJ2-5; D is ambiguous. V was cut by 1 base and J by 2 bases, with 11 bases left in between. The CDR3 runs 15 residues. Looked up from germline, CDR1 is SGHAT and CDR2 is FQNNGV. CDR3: CASSLGQNSQETQYF. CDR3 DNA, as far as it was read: TGTGCCAGCAGCTTAGGTCAGAATTCTCAAGAGACC.

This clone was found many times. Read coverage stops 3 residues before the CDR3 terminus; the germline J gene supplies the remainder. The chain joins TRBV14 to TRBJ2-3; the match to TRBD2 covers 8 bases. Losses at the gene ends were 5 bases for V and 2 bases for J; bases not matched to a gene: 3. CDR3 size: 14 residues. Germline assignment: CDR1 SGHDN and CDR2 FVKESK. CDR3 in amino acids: CASSLAGFTDTQYF. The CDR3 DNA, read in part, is TGTGCCAGCAGCTTAGCGGGGTTCACAGATACG.

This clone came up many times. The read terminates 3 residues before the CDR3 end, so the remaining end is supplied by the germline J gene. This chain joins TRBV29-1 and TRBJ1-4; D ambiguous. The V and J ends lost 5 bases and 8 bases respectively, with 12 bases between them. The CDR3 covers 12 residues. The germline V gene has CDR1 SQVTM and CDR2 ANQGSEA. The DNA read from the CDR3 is TGCAGCGTTCGGGGATCTAGCGAAAAA. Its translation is CSVRGSSEK. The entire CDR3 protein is CSVRGSSEKLFF.

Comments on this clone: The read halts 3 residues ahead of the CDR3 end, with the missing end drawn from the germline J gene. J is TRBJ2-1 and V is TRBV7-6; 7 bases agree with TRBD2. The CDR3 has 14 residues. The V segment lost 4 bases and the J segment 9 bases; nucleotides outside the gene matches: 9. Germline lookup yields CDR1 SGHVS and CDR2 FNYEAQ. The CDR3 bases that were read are TGTGCCAGCAGCTCCTCGACTAGCCAGGGTGAG. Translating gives CASSSSTSQGE. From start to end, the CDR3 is CASSSSTSQGEQFF.

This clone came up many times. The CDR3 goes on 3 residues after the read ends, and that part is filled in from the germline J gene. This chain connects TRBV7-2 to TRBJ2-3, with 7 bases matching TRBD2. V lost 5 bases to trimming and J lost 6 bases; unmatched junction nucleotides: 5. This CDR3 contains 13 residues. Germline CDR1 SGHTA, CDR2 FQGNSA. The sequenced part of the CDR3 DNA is TGTGCCAGCAGCCCCTCCGGGGGGGATACG. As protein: CASSPSGGDT. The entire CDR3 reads CASSPSGGDTQYF.

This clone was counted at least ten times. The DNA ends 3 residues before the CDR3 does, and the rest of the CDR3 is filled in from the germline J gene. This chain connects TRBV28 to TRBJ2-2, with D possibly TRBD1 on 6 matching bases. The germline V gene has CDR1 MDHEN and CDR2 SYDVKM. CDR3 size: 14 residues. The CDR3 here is CASSNQGLDEKLFF. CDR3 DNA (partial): TGTGCCAGCAGTAATCAGGGGTTAGATGAAAAG.

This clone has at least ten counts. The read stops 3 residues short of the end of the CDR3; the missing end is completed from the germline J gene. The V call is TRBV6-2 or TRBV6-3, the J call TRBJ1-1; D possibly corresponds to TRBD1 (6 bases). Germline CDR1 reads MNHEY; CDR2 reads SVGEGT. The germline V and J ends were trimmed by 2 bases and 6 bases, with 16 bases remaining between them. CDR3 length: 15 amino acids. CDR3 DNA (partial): TGTGCCAGCAGTTACACCCACAGGGTATTCGCTGAA. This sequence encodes CASSYTHRVFAE. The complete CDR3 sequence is CASSYTHRVFAEAFF.

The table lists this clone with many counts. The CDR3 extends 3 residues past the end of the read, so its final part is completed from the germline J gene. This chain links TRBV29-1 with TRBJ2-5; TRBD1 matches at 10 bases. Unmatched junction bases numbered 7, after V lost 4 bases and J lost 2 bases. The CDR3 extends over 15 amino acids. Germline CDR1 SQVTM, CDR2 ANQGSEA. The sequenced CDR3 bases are TGCAGCGTTGGGAAGGGACAGGGGACGCAAGAGACC. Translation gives CSVGKGQGTQET. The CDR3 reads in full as CSVGKGQGTQETQYF. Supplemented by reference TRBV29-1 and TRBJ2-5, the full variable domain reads SAVISQKPSRDICQRGTSLTIQCQVDSQVTMMFWYRQQPGQSLTLIATANQGSEATYESGFVIDKFPISRPNLTFSTLTVSNMSPEDSSIYLCSVGKGQGTQETQYFGPGTRLLVL.

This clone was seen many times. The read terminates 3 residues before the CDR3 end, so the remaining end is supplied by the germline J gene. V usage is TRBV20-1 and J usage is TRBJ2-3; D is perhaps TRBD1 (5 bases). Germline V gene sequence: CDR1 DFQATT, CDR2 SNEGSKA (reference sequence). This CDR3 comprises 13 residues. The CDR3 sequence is CSANTGDGQPQYF. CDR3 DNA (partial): TGCAGTGCCAATACAGGAGATGGGCAGCCG.

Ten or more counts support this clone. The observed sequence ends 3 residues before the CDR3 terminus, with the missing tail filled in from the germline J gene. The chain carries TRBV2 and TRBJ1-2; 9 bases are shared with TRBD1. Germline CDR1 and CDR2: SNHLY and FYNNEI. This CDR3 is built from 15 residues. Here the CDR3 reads CASSVDRGDVSSYTF. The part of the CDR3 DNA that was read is TGTGCCAGCAGTGTCGACAGGGGGGATGTATCGAGC.

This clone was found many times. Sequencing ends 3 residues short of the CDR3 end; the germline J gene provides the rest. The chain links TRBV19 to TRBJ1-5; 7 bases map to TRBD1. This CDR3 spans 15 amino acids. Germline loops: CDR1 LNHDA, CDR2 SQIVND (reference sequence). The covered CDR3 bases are TGTGCCAGTAGTCCTACACAGGGGCCCCGTTCCCCC. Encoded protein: CASSPTQGPRSP. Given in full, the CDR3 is CASSPTQGPRSPQHF. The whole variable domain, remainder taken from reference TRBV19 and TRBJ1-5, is DGGITQSPKYLFRKEGQNVTLSCEQNLNHDAMYWYRQDPGQGLRLIYYSQIVNDFQKGDIAEGYSVSREKKESFPLTVTSAQKNPTAFYLCASSPTQGPRSPQHFGDGTRLSIL.

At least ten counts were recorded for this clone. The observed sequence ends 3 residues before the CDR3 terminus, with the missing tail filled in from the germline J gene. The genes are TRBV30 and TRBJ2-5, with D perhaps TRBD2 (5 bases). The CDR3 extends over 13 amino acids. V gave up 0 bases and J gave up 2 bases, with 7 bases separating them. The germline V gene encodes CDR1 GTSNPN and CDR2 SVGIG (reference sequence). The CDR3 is CAWSVRLQETQYF. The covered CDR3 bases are TGTGCCTGGAGTGTTAGACTACAAGAGACC.

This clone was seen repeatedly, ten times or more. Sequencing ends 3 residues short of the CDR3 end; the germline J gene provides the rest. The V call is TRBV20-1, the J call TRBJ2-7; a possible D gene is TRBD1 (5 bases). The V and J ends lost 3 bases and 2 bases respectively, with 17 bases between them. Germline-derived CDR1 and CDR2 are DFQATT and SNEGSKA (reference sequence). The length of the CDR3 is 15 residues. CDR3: CSASTPGQNPYEQYF. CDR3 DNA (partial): TGCAGTGCTAGTACACCAGGGCAGAATCCCTACGAG.

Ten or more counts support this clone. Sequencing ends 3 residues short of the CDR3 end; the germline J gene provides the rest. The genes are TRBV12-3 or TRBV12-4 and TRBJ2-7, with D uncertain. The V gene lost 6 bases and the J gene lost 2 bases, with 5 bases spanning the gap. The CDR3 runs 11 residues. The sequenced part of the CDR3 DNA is TGTGCCAGCAGCGTTACCTACGAG. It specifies CASSVTYE. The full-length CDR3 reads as CASSVTYEQYF.

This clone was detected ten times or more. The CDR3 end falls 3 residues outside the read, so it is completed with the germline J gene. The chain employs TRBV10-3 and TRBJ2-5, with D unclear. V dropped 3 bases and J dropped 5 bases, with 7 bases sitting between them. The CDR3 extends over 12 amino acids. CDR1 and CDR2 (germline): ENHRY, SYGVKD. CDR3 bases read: TGTGCCATCAGTGAAAGGTGGGAGACC. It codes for CAISERWET. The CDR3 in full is CAISERWETQYF.

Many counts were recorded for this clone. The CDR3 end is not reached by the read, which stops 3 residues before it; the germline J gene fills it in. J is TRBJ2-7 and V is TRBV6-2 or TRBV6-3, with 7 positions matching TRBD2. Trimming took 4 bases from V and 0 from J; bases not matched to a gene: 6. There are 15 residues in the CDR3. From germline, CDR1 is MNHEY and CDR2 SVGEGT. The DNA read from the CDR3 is TGTGCCAGCAGTTTAGGAGCGGGGAGCTCCTACGAG. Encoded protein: CASSLGAGSSYE. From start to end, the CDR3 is CASSLGAGSSYEQYF.

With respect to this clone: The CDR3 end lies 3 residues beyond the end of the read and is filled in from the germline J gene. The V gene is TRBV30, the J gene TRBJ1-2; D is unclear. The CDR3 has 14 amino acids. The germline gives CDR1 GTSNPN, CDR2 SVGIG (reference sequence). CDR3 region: CAWNIAGRPYDYTF. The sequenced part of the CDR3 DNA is TGTGCCTGGAACATTGCAGGTCGCCCCTACGAC.

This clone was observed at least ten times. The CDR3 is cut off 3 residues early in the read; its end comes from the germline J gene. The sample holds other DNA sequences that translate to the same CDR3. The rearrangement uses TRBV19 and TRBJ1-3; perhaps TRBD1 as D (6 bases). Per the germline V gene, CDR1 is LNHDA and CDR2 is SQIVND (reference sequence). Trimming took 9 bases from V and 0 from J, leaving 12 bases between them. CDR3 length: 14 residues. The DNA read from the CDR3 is TGTGCCAGCGGGGACACGAACTCTGGAAACACC. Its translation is CASGDTNSGNT. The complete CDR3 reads CASGDTNSGNTIYF.

The CDR3 sequence: CSVNRGRYEQYF. Partial CDR3 DNA: TGCAGCGTCAACAGGGGGAGATACGAG. The gene calls are TRBV29-1 and TRBJ2-7; 8 bases match TRBD1. The read gets to within 3 residues of the CDR3 end, and the germline J gene fills in the rest. Germline-derived CDR1 and CDR2 are SQVTM and ANQGSEA. V trimming: 6 bases; J trimming: 4 bases; junction bases outside the gene matches: 5. CDR3 length equals 12 residues.